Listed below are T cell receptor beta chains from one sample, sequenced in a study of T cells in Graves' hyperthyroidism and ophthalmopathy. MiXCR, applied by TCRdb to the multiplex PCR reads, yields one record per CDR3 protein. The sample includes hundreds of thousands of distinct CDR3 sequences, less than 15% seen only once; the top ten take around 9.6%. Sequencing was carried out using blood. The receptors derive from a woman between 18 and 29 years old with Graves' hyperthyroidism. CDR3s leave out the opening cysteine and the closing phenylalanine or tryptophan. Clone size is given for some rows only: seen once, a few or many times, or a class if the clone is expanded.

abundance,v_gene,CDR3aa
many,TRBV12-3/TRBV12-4,ASRSPGTSGSSYNEQF
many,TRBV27,ASSLYPGAYEQY
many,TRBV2,ASSRDTNQPQH
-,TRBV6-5,ASSYKLAGQFWGANILT
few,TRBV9,ASSAGGSHAYEQY
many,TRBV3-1,ASSQEATAGQY
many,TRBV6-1,ASSNSDYNEQF
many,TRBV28,ASSLTPVWDRNTDTQY
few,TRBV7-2,ASSFRLAGGETQY
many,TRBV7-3,ASSPSSGRTDTQY
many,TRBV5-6,ASSHPAGGRPEAF